The present TCR beta chain was sequenced within a study of radiation and T cells in renal cell carcinoma. Across the whole study: Nephrectomy followed 15 Gy stereotactic body radiation by 4 weeks.

Time point defined: baseline pretreatment blood. Treatment in this sample: 15 Gy SBRT to primary tumor, nephrectomy 4 weeks later. The data were produced by immunoSEQ multiplex PCR, yet TCRdb's version contains in-frame clones alone and is incomplete. The data contain some 95,000 clones, 75% to 90% of them singletons. About this clone itself: The antigen remains undetermined.

This CDR3 contains 14 residues. Trimming took 7 bases from V and 6 from J; bases not matched to a gene: 6. Germline CDR1 and CDR2: SNHLY and FYNNEI. Study observations and caveats: In blood, top tumor clones expanded by 2 weeks, shrinking by 4.

The TCR comes from a man in his forties or fifties with renal cell carcinoma. The material was blood, obtained from a patient whose treatment included radiotherapy and nephrectomy. The chain recombines TRBV2 with TRBJ2-1; TRBD2 matches 10 bases. The chain's CDR3 is CASIEREGINEQFF. In DNA form, the CDR3 reads TGTGCCAGCATTGAGCGGGAGGGGATCAATGAGCAGTTCTTC.